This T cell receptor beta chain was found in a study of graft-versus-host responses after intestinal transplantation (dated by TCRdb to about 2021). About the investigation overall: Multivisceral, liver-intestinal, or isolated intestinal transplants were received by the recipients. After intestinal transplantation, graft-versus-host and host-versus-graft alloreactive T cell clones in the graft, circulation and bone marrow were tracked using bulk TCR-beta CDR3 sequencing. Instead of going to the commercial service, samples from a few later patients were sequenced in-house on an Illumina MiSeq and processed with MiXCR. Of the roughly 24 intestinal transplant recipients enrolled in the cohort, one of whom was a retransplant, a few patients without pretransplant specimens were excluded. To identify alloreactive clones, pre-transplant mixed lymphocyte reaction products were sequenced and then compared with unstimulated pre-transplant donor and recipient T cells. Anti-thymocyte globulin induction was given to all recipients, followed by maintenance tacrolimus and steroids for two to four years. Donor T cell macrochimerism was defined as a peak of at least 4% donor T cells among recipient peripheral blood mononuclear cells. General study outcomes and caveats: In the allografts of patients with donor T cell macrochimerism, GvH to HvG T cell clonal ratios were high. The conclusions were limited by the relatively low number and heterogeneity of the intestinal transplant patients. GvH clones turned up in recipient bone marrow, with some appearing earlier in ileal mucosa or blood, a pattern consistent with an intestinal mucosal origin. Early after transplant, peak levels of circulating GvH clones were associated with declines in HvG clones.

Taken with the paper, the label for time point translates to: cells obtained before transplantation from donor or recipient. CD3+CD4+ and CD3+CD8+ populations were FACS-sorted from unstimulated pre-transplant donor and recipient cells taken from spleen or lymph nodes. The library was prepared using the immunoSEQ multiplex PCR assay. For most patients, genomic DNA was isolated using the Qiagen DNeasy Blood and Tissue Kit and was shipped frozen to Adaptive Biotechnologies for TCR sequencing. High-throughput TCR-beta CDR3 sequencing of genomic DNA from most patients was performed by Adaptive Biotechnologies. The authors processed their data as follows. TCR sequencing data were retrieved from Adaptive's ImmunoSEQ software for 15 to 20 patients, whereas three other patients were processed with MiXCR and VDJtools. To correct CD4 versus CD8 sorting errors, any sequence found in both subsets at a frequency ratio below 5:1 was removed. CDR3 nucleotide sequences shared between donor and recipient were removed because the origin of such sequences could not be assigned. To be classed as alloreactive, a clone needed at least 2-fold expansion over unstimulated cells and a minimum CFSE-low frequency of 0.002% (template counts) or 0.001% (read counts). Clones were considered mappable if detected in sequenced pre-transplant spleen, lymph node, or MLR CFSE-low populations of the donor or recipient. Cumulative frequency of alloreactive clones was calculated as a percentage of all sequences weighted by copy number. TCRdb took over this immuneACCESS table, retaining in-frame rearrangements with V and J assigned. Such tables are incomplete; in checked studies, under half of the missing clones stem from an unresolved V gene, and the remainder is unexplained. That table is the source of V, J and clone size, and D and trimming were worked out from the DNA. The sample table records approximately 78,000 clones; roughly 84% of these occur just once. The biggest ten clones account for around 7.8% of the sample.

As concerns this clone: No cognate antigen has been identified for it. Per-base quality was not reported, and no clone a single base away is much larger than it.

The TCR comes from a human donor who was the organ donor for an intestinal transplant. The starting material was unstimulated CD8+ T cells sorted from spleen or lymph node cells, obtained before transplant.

The DNA sequence is given as TGTGCCAGCAGTCTTAGCGACACCGGGGAGCTGTTTTTT. Its amino acids are CASSLSDTGELFF. The sequence joins TRBV2 to TRBJ2-2; a tentative D match to TRBD2 spans 5 bases. Trimming costs V 5 bases and J 3 bases, and their ends lie 7 bases apart. The germline V gene specifies SNHLY as CDR1 and FYNNEI as CDR2. The cysteine opens and the phenylalanine closes a CDR3 of 13 amino acids. The read is trimmed to its CDR3 DNA, 39 bases read in frame from base 1.